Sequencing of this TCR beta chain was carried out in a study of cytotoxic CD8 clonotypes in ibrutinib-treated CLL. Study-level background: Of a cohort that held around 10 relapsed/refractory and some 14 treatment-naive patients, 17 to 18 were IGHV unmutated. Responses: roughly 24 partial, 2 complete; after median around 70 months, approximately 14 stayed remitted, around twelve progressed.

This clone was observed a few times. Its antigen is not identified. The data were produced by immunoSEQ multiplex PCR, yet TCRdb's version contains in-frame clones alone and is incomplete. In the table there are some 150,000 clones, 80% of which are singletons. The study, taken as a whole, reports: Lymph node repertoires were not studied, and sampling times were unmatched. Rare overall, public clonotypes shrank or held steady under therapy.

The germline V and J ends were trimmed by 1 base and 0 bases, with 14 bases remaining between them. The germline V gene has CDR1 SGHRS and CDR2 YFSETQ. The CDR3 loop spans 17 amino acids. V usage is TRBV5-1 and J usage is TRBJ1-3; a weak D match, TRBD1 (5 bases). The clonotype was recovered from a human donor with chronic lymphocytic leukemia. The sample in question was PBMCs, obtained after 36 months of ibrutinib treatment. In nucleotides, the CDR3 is TGCGCCAGCAGCTTGTCGGTGGGACGGATCTCTGGAAACACCATATATTTT. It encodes CASSLSVGRISGNTIYF.